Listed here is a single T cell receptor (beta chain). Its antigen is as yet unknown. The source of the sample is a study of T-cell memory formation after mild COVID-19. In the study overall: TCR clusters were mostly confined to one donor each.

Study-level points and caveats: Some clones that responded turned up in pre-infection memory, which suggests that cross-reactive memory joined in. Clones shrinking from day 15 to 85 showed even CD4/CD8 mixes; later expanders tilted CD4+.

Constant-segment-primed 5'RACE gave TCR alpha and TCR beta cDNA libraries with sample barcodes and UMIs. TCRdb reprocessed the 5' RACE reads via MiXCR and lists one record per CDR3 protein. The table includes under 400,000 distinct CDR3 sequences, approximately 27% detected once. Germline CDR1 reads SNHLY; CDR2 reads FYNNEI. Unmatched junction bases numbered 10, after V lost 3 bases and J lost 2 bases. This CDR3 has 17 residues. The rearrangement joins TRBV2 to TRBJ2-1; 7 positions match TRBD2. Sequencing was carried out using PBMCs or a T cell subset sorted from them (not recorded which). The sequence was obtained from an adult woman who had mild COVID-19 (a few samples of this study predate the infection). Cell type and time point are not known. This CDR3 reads CASSDSIPGGTYNEQFF. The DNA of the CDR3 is TGTGCCAGCAGTGATAGCATCCCGGGAGGAACCTACAATGAGCAGTTCTTC.